One sample yielded the 3 T cell receptor beta chains listed below, sequenced in a study of T cell responses to AZD1222 COVID-19 vaccine. Profiled with immunoSEQ multiplex PCR; TCRdb holds only in-frame clones, not every one. The data contain 110,000 to 150,000 clones, 75% to 90% of them singletons. The starting material was peripheral blood, obtained on day 0 of AZD1222 vaccination. Every receptor here comes from an adult in good health.

This rearrangement joins TRBV28 to TRBJ1-2, with D possibly TRBD1 on 6 matching bases. The germline gives CDR1 MDHEN, CDR2 SYDVKM. CDR3 length equals 16 residues. Trimming stripped 3 bases from V and 2 bases from J, with 16 bases between. CDR3 in amino acids: CASSFFSGQLNYGYTF. The CDR3 nucleotides read TGTGCCAGCAGTTTTTTCTCCGGACAGTTAAACTATGGCTACACCTTC.

The CDR3 DNA is TGTGCCAGCACTTGGGGCGCGGACTATGGCTACACCTTC. It yields the protein CASTWGADYGYTF. The chain has TRBV28 and TRBJ1-2; D possibly corresponds to TRBD1 (5 bases). The V gene lost 7 bases and the J gene lost 3 bases, with 12 bases spanning the gap. Germline V gene lookup returns CDR1 MDHEN and CDR2 SYDVKM. The CDR3 has 13 amino acids.

The chain couples TRBV5-1 to TRBJ1-1, with TRBD1 as a possible D gene (5 bases). Trimming left V 7 bases short and J 5 bases short, with 12 bases between. The CDR3 has 12 amino acids. The germline V gene encodes CDR1 SGHRS and CDR2 YFSETQ. The CDR3 DNA reads TGCGCCAGCGGGGCAGGGAGAACTGAAGCTTTCTTT. It encodes CASGAGRTEAFF.